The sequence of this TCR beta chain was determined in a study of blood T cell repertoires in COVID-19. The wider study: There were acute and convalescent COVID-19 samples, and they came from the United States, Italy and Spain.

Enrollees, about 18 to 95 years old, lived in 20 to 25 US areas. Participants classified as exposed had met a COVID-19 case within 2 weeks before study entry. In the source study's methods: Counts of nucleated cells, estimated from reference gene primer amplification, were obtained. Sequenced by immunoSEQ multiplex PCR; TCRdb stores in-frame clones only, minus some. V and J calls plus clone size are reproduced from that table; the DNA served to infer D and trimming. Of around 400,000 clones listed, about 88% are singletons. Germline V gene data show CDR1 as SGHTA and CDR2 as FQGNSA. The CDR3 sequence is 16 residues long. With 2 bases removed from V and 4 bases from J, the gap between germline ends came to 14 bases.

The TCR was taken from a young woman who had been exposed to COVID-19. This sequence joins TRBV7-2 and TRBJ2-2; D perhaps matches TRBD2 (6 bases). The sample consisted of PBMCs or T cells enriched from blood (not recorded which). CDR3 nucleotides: TGTGCCAGCAGCTTATCGACCCTAGCGACCACCGGGGAGCTGTTTTTT. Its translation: CASSLSTLATTGELFF.